This TCR beta chain appears in the sequencing data of a study of OX40 agonist ivuxolimab in advanced cancers. Overall study: Antecedent anti-PD-1, anti-PD-L1 or anti-CTLA-4 therapy was permissible, with around 41% having received some.

Generated by immunoSEQ multiplex PCR, the TCRdb table keeps only in-frame clones and is missing some. Here the sample spans about 46,000 clones, 70% to 90% being singletons. Regarding this clone: Its antigen is unknown.

Germline V gives CDR1 LNHNV, CDR2 YYDKDF (reference sequence). V lost 0 bases to trimming and J lost 1 base; unmatched junction nucleotides: 12. The CDR3 contains 18 residues. Findings and limits, study-wide: Antigen targets of the expanded peripheral T cells went undetermined.

The chain joins TRBV15 to TRBJ2-7; 7 bases agree with TRBD2. This receptor was identified in an adult with an advanced solid tumor such as melanoma, head and neck, liver or kidney cancer. This specimen consisted of CD4+ or CD8+ T cells sorted from blood, obtained in a trial of the OX40 agonist ivuxolimab. CDR3 coding DNA: TGTGCCACCAGCAGAGAGATTGTTGGGGGGGTTTCTTCCTACGAGCAGTACTTC. It is translated as CATSREIVGGVSSYEQYF.